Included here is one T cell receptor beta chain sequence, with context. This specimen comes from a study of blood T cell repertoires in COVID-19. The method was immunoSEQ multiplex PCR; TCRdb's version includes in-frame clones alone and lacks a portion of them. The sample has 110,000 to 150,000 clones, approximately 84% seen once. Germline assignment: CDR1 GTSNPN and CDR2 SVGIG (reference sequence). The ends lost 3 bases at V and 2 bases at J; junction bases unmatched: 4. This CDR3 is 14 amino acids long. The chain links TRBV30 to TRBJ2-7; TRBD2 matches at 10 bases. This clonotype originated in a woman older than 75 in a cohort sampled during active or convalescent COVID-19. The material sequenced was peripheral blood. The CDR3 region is CAWRLAGATYEQYF. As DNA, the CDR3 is TGTGCCTGGAGGCTAGCGGGGGCTACCTACGAGCAGTACTTC.